This TCR beta chain was retrieved from a study of early T cells in non-severe SARS-CoV-2 infection. Looking at the study overall: Unpaired chains resulted from sequencing bulk RNA of unsorted whole blood.

Study-wide points: VDJdb matches were skewed toward anti-spike CD8 T cell responses.

The CDR3 runs to 14 residues. The V end was cut by 2 bases, the J end by 3 bases, with 14 bases between. The germline gives CDR1 DFQATT, CDR2 SNEGSKA (reference sequence). A remark on this clonotype: Its antigen is still unknown.

Individual cDNA molecules received unique molecular identifiers. TCRdb reprocessed the 5' RACE reads via MiXCR and lists one record per CDR3 protein. The data contain around 61,000 distinct CDR3 sequences, about 16% of them singletons. V usage is TRBV20-1 and J usage is TRBJ2-7; no clear D gene. The TCR originated in an adult who was a healthcare worker with PCR-confirmed SARS-CoV-2 infection or an uninfected control (not recorded which). The sample in question was whole blood, obtained at baseline. CDR3 region: CSARSQDLNYEQYF. In DNA form, the CDR3 reads TGCAGTGCTAGATCTCAGGATTTGAACTACGAGCAGTACTTC.